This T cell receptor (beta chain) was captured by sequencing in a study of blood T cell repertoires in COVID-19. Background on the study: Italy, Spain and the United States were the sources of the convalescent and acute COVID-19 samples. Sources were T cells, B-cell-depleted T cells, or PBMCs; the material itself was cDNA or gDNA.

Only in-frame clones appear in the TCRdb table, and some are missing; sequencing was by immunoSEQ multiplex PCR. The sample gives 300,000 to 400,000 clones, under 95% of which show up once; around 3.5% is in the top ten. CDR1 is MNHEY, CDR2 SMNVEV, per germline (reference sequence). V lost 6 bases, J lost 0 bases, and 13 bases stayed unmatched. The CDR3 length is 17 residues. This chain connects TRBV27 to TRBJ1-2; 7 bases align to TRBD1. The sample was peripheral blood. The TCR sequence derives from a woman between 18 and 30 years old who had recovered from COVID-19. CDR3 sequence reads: CASRSARGKGTNYGYTF. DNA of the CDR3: TGTGCCAGCAGGTCCGCCAGGGGGAAAGGGACTAACTATGGCTACACCTTC.